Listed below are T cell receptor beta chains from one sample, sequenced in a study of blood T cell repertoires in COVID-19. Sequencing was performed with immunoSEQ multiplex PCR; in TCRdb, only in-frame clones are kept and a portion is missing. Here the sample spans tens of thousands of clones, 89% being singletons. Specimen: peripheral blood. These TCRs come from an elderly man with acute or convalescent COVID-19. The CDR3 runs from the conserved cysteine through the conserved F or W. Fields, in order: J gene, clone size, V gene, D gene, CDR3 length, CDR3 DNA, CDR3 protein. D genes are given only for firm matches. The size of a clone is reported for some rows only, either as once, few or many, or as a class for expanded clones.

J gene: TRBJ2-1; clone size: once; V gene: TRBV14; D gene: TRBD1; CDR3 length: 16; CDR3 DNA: TGTGCCAGCAGCCGAGAGACAGAACCAGGGGGCAATGAGCAGTTCTTC; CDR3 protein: CASSRETEPGGNEQFF
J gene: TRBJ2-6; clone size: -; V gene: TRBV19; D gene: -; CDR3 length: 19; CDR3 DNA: TGTGCCAGTAGTATAGAGAGGCGACAGTTCTTCTCTGGGGCCAACGTCCTGACTTTC; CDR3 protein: CASSIERRQFFSGANVLTF
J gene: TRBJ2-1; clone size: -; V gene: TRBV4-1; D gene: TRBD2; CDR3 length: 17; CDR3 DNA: TGCGCCAGCAGCCAAGATATGGGACTAGCGGGAGGGCCCGAGCAGTTCTTC; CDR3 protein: CASSQDMGLAGGPEQFF
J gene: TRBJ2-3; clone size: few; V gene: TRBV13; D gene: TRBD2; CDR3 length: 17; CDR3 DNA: TGTGCCAGCAGTCAACCCAAAGGACTAGCGCTACCAGATACGCAGTATTTT; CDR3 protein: CASSQPKGLALPDTQYF
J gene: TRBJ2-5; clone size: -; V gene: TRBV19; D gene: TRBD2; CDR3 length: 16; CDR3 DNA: TGTGCCAGTAGTATAGGGACTAGCGAAGCCCAAGAGACCCAGTACTTC; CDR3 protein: CASSIGTSEAQETQYF
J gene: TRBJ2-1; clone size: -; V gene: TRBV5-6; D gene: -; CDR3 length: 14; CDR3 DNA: TGTGCCAGCAGCTTGGCTAGCTCCTACAATGAGCAGTTCTTC; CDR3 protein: CASSLASSYNEQFF
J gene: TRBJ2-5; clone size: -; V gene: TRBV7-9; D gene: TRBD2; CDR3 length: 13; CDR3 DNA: TGTGCCAGCAGCTTTGCTAGCGGGGAGACCCAGTACTTC; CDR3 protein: CASSFASGETQYF
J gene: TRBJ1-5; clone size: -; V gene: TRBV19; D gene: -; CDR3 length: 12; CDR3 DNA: TGTGCCAGTAGTACCCCCCCTTTTCCCCAGCATTTT; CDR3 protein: CASSTPPFPQHF
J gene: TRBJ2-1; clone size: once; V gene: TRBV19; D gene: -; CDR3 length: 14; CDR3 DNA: TGTGCCAGTGGTATGCGGGGTCCCCACAATGAGCAGTTCTTC; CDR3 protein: CASGMRGPHNEQFF
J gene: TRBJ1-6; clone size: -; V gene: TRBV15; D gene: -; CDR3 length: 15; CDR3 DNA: TGTGCCACCAGAGGATCAGGGTTTTTCCATTCACCCCTCCACTTT; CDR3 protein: CATRGSGFFHSPLHF
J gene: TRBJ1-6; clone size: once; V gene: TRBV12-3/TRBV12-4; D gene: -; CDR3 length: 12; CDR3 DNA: TGTGCCAGCAGTTTACAAAATTCACCCCTCCACTTT; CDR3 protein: CASSLQNSPLHF
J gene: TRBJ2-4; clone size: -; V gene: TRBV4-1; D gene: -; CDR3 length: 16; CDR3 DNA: TGCGCCAGCAGCTCCCCGACACTTGGGTATGGAAACATTCAGTACTTC; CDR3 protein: CASSSPTLGYGNIQYF
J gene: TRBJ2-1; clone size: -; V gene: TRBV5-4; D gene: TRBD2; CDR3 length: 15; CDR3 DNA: TGTGCCAGCAGCTTGGGGACTAGCGGTTACAATGAGCAGTTCTTC; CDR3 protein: CASSLGTSGYNEQFF
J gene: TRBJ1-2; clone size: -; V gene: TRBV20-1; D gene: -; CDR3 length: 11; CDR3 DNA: TGCAGCCTATGGGAGGGAAAGGGCTACACCTTC; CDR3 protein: CSLWEGKGYTF
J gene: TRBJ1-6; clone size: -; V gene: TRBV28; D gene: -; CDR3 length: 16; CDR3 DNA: TGTGCCAGCAGTTTAACTTCGGGGGGAGGTAATTCACCCCTCCACTTT; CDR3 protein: CASSLTSGGGNSPLHF
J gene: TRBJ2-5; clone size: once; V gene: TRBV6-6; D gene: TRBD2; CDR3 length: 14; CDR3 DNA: TGTGCCAGCTCGACTAGCGGGGCCCGAGAGACCCAGTACTTC; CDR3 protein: CASSTSGARETQYF
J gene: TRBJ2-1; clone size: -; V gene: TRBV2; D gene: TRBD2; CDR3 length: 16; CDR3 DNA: TGTGCCAGCAGGTCCACTAGCGGGAGGGCTGGCGATGAGCAGTTCTTC; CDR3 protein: CASRSTSGRAGDEQFF
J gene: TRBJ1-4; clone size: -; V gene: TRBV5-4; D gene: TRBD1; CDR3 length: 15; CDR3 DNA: TGTGCCAGCAGCCCGGGGGGGACAGAACGAGAAAAACTGTTTTTT; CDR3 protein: CASSPGGTEREKLFF
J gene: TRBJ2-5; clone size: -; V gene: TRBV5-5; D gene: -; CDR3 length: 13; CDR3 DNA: TGTGCCAGCAGCTTCCAGCGGCAAGAGACCCAGTACTTC; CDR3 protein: CASSFQRQETQYF
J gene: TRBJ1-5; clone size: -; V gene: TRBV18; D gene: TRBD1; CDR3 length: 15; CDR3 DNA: TGTGCCAGCTCACCAGAGAGACAGGGGGCCCAGCCCCAGCATTTT; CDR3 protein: CASSPERQGAQPQHF
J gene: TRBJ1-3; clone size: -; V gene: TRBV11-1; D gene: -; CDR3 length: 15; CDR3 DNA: TGTGCCAGCAGCTTTTCGGACTACTCTGGAAACACCATATATTTT; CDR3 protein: CASSFSDYSGNTIYF
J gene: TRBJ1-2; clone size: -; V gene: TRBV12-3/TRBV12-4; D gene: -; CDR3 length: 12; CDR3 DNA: TGTGCCAGCAGTTTCTTAGAGTATGGCTACACCTTC; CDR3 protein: CASSFLEYGYTF
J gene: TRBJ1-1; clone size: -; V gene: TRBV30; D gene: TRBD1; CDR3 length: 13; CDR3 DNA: TGTGCCTGGAGTAAACGGGACAGGTATAGAGCTTTCTTT; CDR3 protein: CAWSKRDRYRAFF
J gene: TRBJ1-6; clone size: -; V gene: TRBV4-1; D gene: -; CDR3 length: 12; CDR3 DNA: TGCGCCAGCAGCTTAGGGGTTTCACCCCTCCACTTT; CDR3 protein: CASSLGVSPLHF
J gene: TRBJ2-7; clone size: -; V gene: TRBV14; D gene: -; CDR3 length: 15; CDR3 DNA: TGTGCCAGCAGCCACCTAATGGGCGCTATGAGCGAGCAGTACTTC; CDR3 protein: CASSHLMGAMSEQYF
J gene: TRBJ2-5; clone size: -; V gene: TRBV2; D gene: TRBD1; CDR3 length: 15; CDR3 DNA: TGTGCCAGCACGACGACGGGACAGGGCCCAGAGACCCAGTACTTC; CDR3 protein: CASTTTGQGPETQYF
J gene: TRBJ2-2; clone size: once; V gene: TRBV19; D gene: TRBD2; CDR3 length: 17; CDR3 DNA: TGTGCCAGTAGAGGGACTAGCGGTATGGGGGACACCGGGGAGCTGTTTTTT; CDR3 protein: CASRGTSGMGDTGELFF
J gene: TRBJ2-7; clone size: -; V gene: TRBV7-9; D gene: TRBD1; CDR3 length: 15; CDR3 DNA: TGTGCCAGCAGCAAGGGACAGGGGTCGCCCTACGAGCAGTACTTC; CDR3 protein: CASSKGQGSPYEQYF
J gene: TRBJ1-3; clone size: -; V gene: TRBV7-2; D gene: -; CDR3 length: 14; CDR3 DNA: TGTGCCAGCAGCTTACAGGCAGGGAGGAACACCATATATTTT; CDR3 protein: CASSLQAGRNTIYF
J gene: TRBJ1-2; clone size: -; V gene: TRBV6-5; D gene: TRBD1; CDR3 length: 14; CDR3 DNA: TGTGCCAGCAAGGAGGCAGGGGGCCACTATGGCTACACCTTC; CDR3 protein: CASKEAGGHYGYTF
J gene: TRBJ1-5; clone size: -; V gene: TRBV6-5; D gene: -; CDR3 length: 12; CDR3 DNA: TGTGCCAGTAGACAGGGCAATCAGCCCCAGCATTTT; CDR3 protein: CASRQGNQPQHF
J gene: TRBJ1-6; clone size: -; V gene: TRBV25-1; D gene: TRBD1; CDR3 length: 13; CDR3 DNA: TGTGCCAGCACCGCACAGGGGTGGTCACCCCTCCACTTT; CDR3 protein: CASTAQGWSPLHF
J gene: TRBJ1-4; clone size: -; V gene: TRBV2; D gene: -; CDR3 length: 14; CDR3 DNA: TGTGCCAGCAGTCGTCGACAGCAGAATGAAAAACTGTTTTTT; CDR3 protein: CASSRRQQNEKLFF
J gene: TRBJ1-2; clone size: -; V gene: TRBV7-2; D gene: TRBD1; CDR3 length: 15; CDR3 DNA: TGTGCCAGCAGCTTCAGACAGGGAGCTAACTATGGCTACACCTTC; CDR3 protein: CASSFRQGANYGYTF
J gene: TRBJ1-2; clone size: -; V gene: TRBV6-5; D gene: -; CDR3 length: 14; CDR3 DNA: TGTGCCAGCACCTCTAGGGGAGGCTACTATGGCTACACCTTC; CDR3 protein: CASTSRGGYYGYTF
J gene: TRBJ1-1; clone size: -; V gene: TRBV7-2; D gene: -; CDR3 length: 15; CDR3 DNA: TGTGCCAGCAGCTTAGGACCGTCGGGTGACACTGAAGCTTTCTTT; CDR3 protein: CASSLGPSGDTEAFF
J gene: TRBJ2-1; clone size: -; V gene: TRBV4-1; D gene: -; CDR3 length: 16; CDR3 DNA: TGCGCCAGCAGCCACCTCTTTCGGGGCTCCTACAATGAGCAGTTCTTC; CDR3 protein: CASSHLFRGSYNEQFF
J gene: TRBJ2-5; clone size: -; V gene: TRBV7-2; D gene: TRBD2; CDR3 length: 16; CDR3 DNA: TGTGCCAGCAGCTCGGGACTAGCGGGATGGGGAGAGACCCAGTACTTC; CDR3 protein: CASSSGLAGWGETQYF
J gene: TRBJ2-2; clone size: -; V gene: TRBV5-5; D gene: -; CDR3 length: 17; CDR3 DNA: TGTGCCAGCAGCTATTTAGGGGGAACCTCGAACACCGGGGAGCTGTTTTTT; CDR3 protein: CASSYLGGTSNTGELFF
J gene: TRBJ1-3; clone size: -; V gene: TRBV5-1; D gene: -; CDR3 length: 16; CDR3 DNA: TGCGCCAGCAGCTTGGGGACGGGGGACGCGGGAAACACCATATATTTT; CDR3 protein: CASSLGTGDAGNTIYF
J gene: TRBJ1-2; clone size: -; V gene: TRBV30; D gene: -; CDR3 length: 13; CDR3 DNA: TGTGCCTGGAAACTAAAGGGGACTTATGGCTACACCTTC; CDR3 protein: CAWKLKGTYGYTF
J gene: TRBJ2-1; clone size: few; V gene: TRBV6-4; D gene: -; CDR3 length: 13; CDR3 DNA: TGTGCCAGCAGTGATCTAGTTGGAAATGAGCAGTTCTTC; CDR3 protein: CASSDLVGNEQFF
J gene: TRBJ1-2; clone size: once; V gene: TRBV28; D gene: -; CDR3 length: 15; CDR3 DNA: TGTGCCAGCAGTTTTTGGGGTACAGGGAACTATGGCTACACCTTC; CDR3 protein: CASSFWGTGNYGYTF
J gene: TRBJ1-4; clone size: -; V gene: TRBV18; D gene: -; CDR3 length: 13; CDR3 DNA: TGTGCCAGCTCGCGAGGACAGAATGAAAAACTGTTTTTT; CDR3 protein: CASSRGQNEKLFF
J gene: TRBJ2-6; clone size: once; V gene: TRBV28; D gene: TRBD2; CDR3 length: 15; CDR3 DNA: TGTGCCAGCAGTCCGGGGGGCTCTGGGGCCAACGTCCTGACTTTC; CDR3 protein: CASSPGGSGANVLTF
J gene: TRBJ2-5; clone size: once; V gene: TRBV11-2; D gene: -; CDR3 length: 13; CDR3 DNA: TGTGCCAGCAGCTTAGATCTATTAGAGACCCAGTACTTC; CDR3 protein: CASSLDLLETQYF
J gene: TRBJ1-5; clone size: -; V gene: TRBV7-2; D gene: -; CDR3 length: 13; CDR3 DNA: TGTGCCAGCTCGGGAGGGGTAGGGCAGCCCCAGCATTTT; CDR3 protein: CASSGGVGQPQHF
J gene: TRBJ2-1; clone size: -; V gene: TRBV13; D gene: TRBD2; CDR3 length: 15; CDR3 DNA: TGTGCCAGCAGCTTCCTGAGCGGGAGTTACAATGAGCAGTTCTTC; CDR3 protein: CASSFLSGSYNEQFF
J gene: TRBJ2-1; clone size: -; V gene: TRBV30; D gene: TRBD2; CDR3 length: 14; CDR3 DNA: TGTGCCTGGGGTCGCTCAGCGGGAGCCTATGAGCAGTTCTTC; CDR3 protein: CAWGRSAGAYEQFF
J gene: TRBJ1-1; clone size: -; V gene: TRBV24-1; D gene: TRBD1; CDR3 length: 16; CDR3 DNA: TGTGCCACCAGTGATGGGACAGTGGTCGGGGACACTGAAGCTTTCTTT; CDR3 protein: CATSDGTVVGDTEAFF
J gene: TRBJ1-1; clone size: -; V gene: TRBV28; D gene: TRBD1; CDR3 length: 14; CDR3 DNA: TGTGCCAGCAGGATCGCAGGGGGCGCGGGTGAAGCTTTCTTT; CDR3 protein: CASRIAGGAGEAFF
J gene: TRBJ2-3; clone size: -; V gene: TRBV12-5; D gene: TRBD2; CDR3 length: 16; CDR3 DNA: TGTGCTAGTGCCCCTCCGGGAGGGCCAACGACAGATACGCAGTATTTT; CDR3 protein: CASAPPGGPTTDTQYF
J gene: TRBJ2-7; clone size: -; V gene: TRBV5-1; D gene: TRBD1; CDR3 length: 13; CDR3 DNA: TGCGCCAGCAGCCCCCTGACAGGGTACGAGCAGTACTTC; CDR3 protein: CASSPLTGYEQYF
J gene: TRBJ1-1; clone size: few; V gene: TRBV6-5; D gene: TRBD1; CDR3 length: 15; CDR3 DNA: TGTGCCAGCAGTTGGACAGGGCCGGAGAACACTGAAGCTTTCTTT; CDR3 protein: CASSWTGPENTEAFF
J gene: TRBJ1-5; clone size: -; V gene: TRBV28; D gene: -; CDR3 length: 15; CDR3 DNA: TGTGCCAGCAGTTTATTAGGGGGTAGCAATCAGCCCCAGCATTTT; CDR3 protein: CASSLLGGSNQPQHF
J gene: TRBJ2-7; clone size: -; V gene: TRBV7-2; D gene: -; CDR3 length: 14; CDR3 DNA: TGTGCCAGCAGCCCGCGGTCGGGCTCCTACGAGCAGTACTTC; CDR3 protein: CASSPRSGSYEQYF